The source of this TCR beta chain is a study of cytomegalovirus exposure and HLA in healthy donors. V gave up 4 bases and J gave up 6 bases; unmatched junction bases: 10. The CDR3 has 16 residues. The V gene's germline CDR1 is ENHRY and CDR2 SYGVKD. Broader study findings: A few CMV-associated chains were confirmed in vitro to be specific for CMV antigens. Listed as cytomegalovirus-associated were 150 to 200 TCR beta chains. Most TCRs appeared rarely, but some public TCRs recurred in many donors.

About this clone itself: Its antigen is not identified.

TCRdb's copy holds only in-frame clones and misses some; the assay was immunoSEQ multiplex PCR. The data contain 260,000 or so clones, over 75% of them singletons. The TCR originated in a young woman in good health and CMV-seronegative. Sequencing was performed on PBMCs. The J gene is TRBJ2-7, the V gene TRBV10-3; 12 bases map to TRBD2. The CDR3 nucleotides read TGTGCCATCAGTGGCGGGACTAGCGGGTCCCATCGCGAGCAGTACTTC. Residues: CAISGGTSGSHREQYF.